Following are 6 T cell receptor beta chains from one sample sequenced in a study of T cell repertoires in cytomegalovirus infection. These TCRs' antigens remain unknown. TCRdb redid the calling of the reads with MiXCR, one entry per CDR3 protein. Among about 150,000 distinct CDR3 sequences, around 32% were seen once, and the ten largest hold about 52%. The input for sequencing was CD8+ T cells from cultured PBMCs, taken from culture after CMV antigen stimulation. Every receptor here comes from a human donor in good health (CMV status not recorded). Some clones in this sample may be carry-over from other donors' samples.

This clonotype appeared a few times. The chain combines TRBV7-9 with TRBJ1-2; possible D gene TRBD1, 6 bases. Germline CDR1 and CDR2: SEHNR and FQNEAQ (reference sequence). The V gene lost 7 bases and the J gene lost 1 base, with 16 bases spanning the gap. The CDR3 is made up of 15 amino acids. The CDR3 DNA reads TGTGCCAGCAACGAAGGGGGGGTCAATAACTATGGCTACACCTTC. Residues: CASNEGGVNNYGYTF. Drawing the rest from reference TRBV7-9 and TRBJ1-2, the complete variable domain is DTGVSQNPRHKITKRGQNVTFRCDPISEHNRLYWYRQTLGQGPEFLTYFQNEAQLEKSRLLSDRFSAERPKGSFSTLEIQRTEQGDSAMYLCASNEGGVNNYGYTFGSGTRLTVV.

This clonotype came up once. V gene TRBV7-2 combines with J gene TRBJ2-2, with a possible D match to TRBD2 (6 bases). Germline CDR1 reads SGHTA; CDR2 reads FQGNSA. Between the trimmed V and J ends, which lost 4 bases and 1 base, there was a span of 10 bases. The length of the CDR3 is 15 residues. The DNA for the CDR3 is TGTGCCAGCAGCTACCGGGACTTGAACACCGGGGAGCTGTTTTTT. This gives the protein CASSYRDLNTGELFF.

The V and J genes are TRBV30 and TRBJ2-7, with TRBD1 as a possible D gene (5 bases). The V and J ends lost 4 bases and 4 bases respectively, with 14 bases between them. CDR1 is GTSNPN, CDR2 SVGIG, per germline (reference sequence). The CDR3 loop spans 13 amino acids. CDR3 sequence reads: CAWKRTGLYEQYF. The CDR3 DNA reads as TGTGCCTGGAAACGAACAGGATTATACGAGCAGTACTTC.

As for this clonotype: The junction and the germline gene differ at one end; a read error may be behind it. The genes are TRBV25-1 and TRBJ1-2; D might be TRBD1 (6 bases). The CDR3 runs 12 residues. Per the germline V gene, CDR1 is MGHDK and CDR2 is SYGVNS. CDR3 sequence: CTSRRGIYGYTF. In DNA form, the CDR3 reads TGTACCAGCAGAAGGGGGATCTATGGCTACACCTTC.

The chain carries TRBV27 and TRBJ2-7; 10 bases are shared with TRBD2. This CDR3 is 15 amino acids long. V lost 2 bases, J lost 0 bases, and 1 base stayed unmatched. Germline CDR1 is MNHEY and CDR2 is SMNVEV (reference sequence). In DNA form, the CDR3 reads TGTGCCAGCAGTTTAATAGCGGGGGGCTCCTACGAGCAGTACTTC. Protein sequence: CASSLIAGGSYEQYF.

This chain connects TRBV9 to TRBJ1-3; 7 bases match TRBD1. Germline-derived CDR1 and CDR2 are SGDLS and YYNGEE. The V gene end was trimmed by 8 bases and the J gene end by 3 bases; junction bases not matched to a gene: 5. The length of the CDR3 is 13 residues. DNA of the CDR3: TGTGCCAGTCGCCAGGGGGATGGAAACACCATATATTTT. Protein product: CASRQGDGNTIYF.